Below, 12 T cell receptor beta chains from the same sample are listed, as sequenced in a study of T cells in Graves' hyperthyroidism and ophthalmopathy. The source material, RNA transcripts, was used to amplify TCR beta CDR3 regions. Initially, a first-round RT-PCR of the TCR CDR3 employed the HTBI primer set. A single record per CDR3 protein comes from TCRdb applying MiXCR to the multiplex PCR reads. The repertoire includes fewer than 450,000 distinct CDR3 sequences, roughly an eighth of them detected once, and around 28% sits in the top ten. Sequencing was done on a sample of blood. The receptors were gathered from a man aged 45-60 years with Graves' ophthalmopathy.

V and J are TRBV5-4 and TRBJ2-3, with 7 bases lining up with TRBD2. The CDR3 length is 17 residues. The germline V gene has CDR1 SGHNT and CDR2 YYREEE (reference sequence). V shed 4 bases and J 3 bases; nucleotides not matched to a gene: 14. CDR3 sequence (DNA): TGTGCCAGCAGCCAACGACAGCGGGGAGGAGGAACAGATACGCAGTATTTT. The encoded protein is CASSQRQRGGGTDTQYF.

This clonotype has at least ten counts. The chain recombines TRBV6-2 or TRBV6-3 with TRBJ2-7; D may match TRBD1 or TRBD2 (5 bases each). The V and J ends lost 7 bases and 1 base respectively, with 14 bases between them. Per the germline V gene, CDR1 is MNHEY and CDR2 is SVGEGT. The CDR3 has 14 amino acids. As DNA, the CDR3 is TGTGCCAGCACCGGGGCGGGTCCATCCTACGAGCAGTACTTC. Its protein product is CASTGAGPSYEQYF.

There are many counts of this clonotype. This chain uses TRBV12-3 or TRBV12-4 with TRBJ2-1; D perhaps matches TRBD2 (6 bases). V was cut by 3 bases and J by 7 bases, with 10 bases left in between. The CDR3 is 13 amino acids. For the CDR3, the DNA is TGTGCCAGCAGTTTTCGTAGCGGAAATGAGCAGTTCTTC. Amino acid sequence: CASSFRSGNEQFF.

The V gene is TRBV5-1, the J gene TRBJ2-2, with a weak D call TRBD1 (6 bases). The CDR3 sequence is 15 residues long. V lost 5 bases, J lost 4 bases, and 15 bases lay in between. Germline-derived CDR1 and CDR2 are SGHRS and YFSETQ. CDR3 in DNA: TGCGCCAGCAGTGAACAGATGACAGGCACCGGGGAGCTGTTTTTT. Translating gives CASSEQMTGTGELFF.

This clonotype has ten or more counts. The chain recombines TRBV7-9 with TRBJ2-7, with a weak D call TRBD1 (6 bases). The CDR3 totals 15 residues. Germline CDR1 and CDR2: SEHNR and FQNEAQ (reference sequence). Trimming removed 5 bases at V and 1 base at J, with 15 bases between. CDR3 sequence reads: CASSNPGQGSYEQYF. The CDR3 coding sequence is TGTGCCAGCAGCAACCCGGGACAAGGGTCCTACGAGCAGTACTTC.

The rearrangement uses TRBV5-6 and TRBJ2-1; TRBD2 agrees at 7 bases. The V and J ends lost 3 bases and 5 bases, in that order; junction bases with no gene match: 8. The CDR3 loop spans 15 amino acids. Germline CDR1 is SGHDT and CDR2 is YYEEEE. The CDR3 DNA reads TGTGCCAGCAGCTCCCTAGCGGATGGGAACAATGAGCAGTTCTTC. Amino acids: CASSSLADGNNEQFF.

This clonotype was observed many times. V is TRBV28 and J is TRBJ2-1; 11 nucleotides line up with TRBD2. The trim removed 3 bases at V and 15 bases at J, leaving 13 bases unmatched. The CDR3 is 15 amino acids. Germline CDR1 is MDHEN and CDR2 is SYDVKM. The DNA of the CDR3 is TGTGCCAGCAGTTTTGGTGGTAGCGGGAGGGCAATGCCGTTCTTC. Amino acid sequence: CASSFGGSGRAMPFF.

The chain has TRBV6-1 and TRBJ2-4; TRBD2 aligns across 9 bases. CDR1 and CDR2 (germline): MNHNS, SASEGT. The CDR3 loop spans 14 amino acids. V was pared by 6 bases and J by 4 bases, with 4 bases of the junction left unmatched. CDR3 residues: CASSLSGSKNIQYF. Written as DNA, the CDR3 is TGTGCCAGCAGCCTTAGCGGGAGTAAAAACATTCAGTACTTC.

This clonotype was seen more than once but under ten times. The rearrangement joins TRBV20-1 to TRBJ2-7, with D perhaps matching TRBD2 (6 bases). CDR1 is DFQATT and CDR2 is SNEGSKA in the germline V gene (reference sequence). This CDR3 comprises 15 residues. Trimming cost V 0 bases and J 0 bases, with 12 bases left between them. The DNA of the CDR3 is TGCAGTGCTAGAGATCTAGCGAATAGCTCCTACGAGCAGTACTTC. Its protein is CSARDLANSSYEQYF.

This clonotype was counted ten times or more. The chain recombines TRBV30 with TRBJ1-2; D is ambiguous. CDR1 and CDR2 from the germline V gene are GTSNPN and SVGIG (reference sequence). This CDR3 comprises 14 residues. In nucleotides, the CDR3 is TGTGCTCAGGACTGGGTAGCACCCCCCGATGGCTACACCTTC. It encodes CAQDWVAPPDGYTF.

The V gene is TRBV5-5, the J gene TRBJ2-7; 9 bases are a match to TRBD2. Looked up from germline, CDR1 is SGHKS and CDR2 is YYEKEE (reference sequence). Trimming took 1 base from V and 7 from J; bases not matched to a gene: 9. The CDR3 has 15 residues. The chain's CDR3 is CASSLSSGSKNEQYF. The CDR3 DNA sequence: TGTGCCAGCAGCTTGAGTAGCGGGAGTAAGAATGAGCAGTACTTC.

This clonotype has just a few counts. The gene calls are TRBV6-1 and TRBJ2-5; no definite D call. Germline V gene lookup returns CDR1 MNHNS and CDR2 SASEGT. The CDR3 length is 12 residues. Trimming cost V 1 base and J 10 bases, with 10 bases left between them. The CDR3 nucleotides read TGTGCCAGCAGTGAAGGGTCAGCCCGCCAGTACTTC. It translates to CASSEGSARQYF.